The 17 T cell receptor beta chains listed next were all sequenced from one sample in a study of T cells in Graves' hyperthyroidism and ophthalmopathy. Using RNA transcripts as the source, TCR beta CDR3 regions were amplified. A set of HTBI primers served as the primers for a first-round RT-PCR of the TCR CDR3. TCRdb re-called the multiplex PCR reads with MiXCR, one entry per CDR3 protein. The sample yields fewer than 550,000 distinct CDR3 sequences, roughly a quarter seen once. The sample comprised blood. The origin of the receptors is a woman in her 30s with Graves' ophthalmopathy.

This clonotype was seen repeatedly, ten times or more. The chain recombines TRBV28 with TRBJ1-5; TRBD1 agrees at 7 bases. The CDR3 spans 14 residues. Germline trimming cut 5 bases from V and 7 bases from J; bases unmatched to any gene: 8. Germline V CDR1 and CDR2: MDHEN, SYDVKM. The CDR3 DNA follows: TGTGCCAGCAGTGACGGACAGGTTGGACAGCCCCAGCATTTT. Its translation: CASSDGQVGQPQHF.

This clonotype has a single count. The CDR3 here is CASSALDRGRSEAFF. Written as DNA, the CDR3 is TGTGCCAGCAGCGCCTTGGACAGGGGGCGAAGTGAAGCTTTCTTT. This chain joins TRBV12-3 or TRBV12-4 and TRBJ1-1, with 11 bases that match TRBD1. V lost 6 bases to trimming and J lost 7 bases; unmatched junction nucleotides: 10. The CDR3 length is 15 residues.

Ten or more counts support this clonotype. This chain links TRBV20-1 with TRBJ1-2, with TRBD1 as a possible D gene (5 bases). The ends were cut back, 6 bases at V and 2 bases at J, with 19 bases in the middle. CDR3 length: 15 amino acids. Germline assignment: CDR1 DFQATT and CDR2 SNEGSKA (reference sequence). The CDR3 region is CSAQTPGLTNYGYTF. For the CDR3, the DNA is TGCAGTGCCCAGACCCCGGGACTCACAAACTATGGCTACACCTTC.

This clonotype was found many times. The V gene is TRBV30, the J gene TRBJ1-5, with 8 bases identical to TRBD1. The CDR3 is made up of 16 amino acids. V lost 3 bases to trimming and J lost 2 bases; unmatched junction nucleotides: 9. Germline V CDR1 and CDR2: GTSNPN, SVGIG (reference sequence). The CDR3 DNA follows: TGTGCCTGGAGGGACAGGGTGAAAGGGGGCAATCAGCCCCAGCATTTT. As protein: CAWRDRVKGGNQPQHF.

The V gene is TRBV6-1, the J gene TRBJ1-5; D unresolved. Per the germline V gene, CDR1 is MNHNS and CDR2 is SASEGT. This CDR3 has 14 amino acids. V lost 3 bases and J 3 bases, leaving 9 bases between the germline ends. The CDR3: CASSEARINQPQHF. The CDR3 DNA reads TGTGCCAGCAGTGAGGCACGGATCAATCAGCCCCAGCATTTT.

At least ten counts were recorded for this clonotype. The rearrangement joins TRBV27 to TRBJ1-2; D might be TRBD1 (6 bases). The CDR3 sequence is 13 residues long. Between the trimmed V and J ends, which lost 5 bases and 7 bases, there was a span of 14 bases. Germline CDR1 MNHEY, CDR2 SMNVEV (reference sequence). The chain's CDR3 is CASSPANRVGYTF. The CDR3 DNA reads as TGTGCCAGCAGTCCCGCAAACAGGGTTGGCTACACCTTC.

This clonotype was recorded a few times. The rearrangement uses TRBV6-1 and TRBJ2-5; the D gene is possibly TRBD1 (6 bases). The CDR3 consists of 16 residues. Trimming pared 1 base from V and 7 bases from J, leaving 19 bases between. Germline CDR1 and CDR2: MNHNS and SASEGT. Here the CDR3 DNA reads TGTGCCAGCAGTGAAGGTGCGGTGGCAGGGGCGGTGACCCAGTACTTC. This encodes CASSEGAVAGAVTQYF.

There are many counts of this clonotype. V and J are TRBV5-1 and TRBJ1-1, with TRBD1 matching 8 bases. The germline CDR1 and CDR2 sequences are SGHRS and YFSETQ. After removal of 2 bases from V and 8 bases from J, the junction contained 5 bases not matched to a gene. The CDR3 sequence is 13 residues long. CDR3 region: CASSFPGQGEAFF. The CDR3 bases are TGCGCCAGCAGCTTCCCTGGACAGGGCGAAGCTTTCTTT. Supplemented by reference TRBV5-1 and TRBJ1-1, the full variable domain reads KAGVTQTPRYLIKTRGQQVTLSCSPISGHRSVSWYQQTPGQGLQFLFEYFSETQRNKGNFPGRFSGRQFSNSRSEMNVSTLELGDSALYLCASSFPGQGEAFFGQGTRLTVV.

The sample holds a few counts of this clonotype. The V and J genes are TRBV6-1 and TRBJ2-7, with a weak D call TRBD2 (6 bases). The CDR3 totals 15 residues. Germline CDR1 is MNHNS and CDR2 is SASEGT. V dropped 7 bases and J dropped 5 bases, with 21 bases sitting between them. The CDR3 region has the DNA TGTGCCAGCACAAAAGACGGGGGAGAGGTGGACGAGCAGTACTTC. The encoded protein is CASTKDGGEVDEQYF.

A few counts support this clonotype. The chain uses TRBV29-1 and TRBJ2-7; D is undetermined. Germline V gene data show CDR1 as SQVTM and CDR2 as ANQGSEA. V lost 3 bases and J 0 bases, leaving 9 bases between the germline ends. The CDR3 runs to 13 residues. DNA of the CDR3: TGCAGCGTTGAGGGGTCTTCCTCCTACGAGCAGTACTTC. It codes for CSVEGSSSYEQYF.

This chain joins TRBV30 and TRBJ1-1; a weak D match, TRBD1 (5 bases). This CDR3 has 12 amino acids. Trimming removed 4 bases from V and 3 bases from J, with 9 bases in between. Germline assignment: CDR1 GTSNPN and CDR2 SVGIG (reference sequence). Written as DNA, the CDR3 is TGTGCCTGGACCATGGGGGACACTGAAGCTTTCTTT. It is translated as CAWTMGDTEAFF.

This clonotype was counted at least ten times. This chain joins TRBV12-3 or TRBV12-4 and TRBJ2-7; possibly TRBD1 for D (7 bases). This CDR3 comprises 16 residues. The ends were cut back, 0 bases at V and 3 bases at J, with 15 bases in the middle. CDR3 in DNA: TGTGCCAGCAGTTTAGCGCTCAGCCAGGGGGGCTACGAGCAGTACTTC. It codes for CASSLALSQGGYEQYF.

This clonotype was detected only a few times. The rearrangement links TRBV12-3 or TRBV12-4 to TRBJ2-4; 10 bases are a match to TRBD2. J lost 12 bases, V lost 7 bases, and 9 bases had no gene match. There are 13 residues in the CDR3. CDR3 bases: TGTGCCAGCACCCTGGGCCTAGCGGGGGCTCAGTACTTC. It is translated as CASTLGLAGAQYF.

The CDR3 here is CSARFPGDVTQYF. The CDR3 nucleotides read TGCAGTGCTAGGTTTCCGGGGGACGTAACCCAGTACTTC. This chain uses TRBV20-1 with TRBJ2-5; D possibly corresponds to TRBD2 (6 bases). V shed 3 bases and J shed 8 bases, with 16 bases lying between them. This CDR3 is 13 amino acids long. The V gene's germline CDR1 is DFQATT and CDR2 SNEGSKA (reference sequence).

This clonotype appeared many times. The rearrangement links TRBV18 to TRBJ2-2; no clear D. Germline V CDR1 and CDR2: KGHSH, LQKENI. CDR3 length equals 13 residues. V lost 3 bases and J 6 bases, leaving 8 bases between the germline ends. The CDR3 sequence is CASSPVVAGELFF. The CDR3 DNA follows: TGTGCCAGCTCACCTGTCGTTGCCGGGGAGCTGTTTTTT.

The rearrangement uses TRBV28 and TRBJ2-5; 7 nucleotides agree with TRBD2. CDR1 and CDR2 (germline): MDHEN, SYDVKM. This CDR3 is built from 14 residues. Losses at the gene ends were 6 bases for V and 3 bases for J; bases not matched to a gene: 7. Written as DNA, the CDR3 is TGTGCCAGCAGCGGCCCGGGACTAAAAGAGACCCAGTACTTC. This codes for CASSGPGLKETQYF.

This clonotype was detected ten times or more. V gene TRBV12-3 or TRBV12-4 combines with J gene TRBJ2-7; the match to TRBD2 covers 12 bases. The CDR3 spans 14 residues. V lost 6 bases and J lost 4; bases outside the gene matches: 4. This chain's CDR3 is CASRLTSGGYEQYF. The CDR3 DNA follows: TGTGCCAGCAGGCTGACTAGCGGGGGATACGAGCAGTACTTC.